A single T cell receptor (beta chain) is shown here with its context. What it binds is unknown. This sample stems from a study of CD8+ T cells in alopecia areata. Study in general: A 6-month off-drug phase came after tofacitinib, which had lasted 6 to 18 months. Findings and limits, study-wide: Alopecia totalis/universalis scalp especially showed more expanded CD8+ clones than normal scalp. Between patients, shared TCR sequences were less clear than in mice. This was possibly due in part to HLA diversity in the patient population.

RNA was extracted and reverse transcribed into cDNA as the sequencing template. The repertoire was sequenced with immunoSEQ multiplex PCR; TCRdb's copy has only in-frame clones and lacks some. This sample has 100,000 to 150,000 clones; 50% to 60% occur once, and the top ten carry less than 5.5%. Researchers gathered lesional scalp punch biopsies and peripheral blood from patients with alopecia areata. Germline V gene data show CDR1 as SGHVS and CDR2 as FQNEAQ. V lost 4 bases to trimming and J lost 5 bases; unmatched junction nucleotides: 11. The CDR3 is 17 amino acids. The source of this sequence is a human donor with alopecia areata. This chain joins TRBV7-8 and TRBJ2-7; 13 bases line up with TRBD2. The source was CD4+ T cells sorted from blood, collected at week 0. CDR3 coding DNA: TGTGCCAGCAGCTGGACTAGCGGGAGTTATCGAGCCAACGAGCAGTACTTC. Translation gives CASSWTSGSYRANEQYF.